This is a list of T cell receptor beta chains from one sample in a study of T cell responses to AZD1222 COVID-19 vaccine. Some clones are missing from TCRdb's copy, which holds only in-frame ones; the method was immunoSEQ multiplex PCR. The data hold about 94,000 clones, with around 87% observed a single time. Sequencing was performed on peripheral blood, taken on day 0 of AZD1222 vaccination. These receptors originate from an adult in good health. Both conserved end residues are part of each CDR3. D genes are given only for firm matches. The listing skips clone size in some rows; elsewhere it reads once, few, many or a size class.

TGTGCCAGCAGCGTCGGGGACAAAGCCAAAAACATTCAGTACTTC,CASSVGDKAKNIQYF,-,-,TRBV9,TRBJ2-4
TGTGCCATATCTCTAGCGGGGGTAAAGGAGACCCAGTACTTC,CAISLAGVKETQYF,-,TRBD2,TRBV7-7,TRBJ2-5
TGTGCCAGCTCACCCGACGGCTATGGCTACACCTTC,CASSPDGYGYTF,-,-,TRBV18,TRBJ1-2
TGTGCCAGCAGTGCGACAGAACATGGCTACACCTTC,CASSATEHGYTF,-,-,TRBV2,TRBJ1-2
TGTGCCAGCAGTTACTCTACACAGACAATCTATGGCTACACCTTC,CASSYSTQTIYGYTF,few,-,TRBV6-2/TRBV6-3,TRBJ1-2
TGTGCCAGCAGCTTAGGGGGGGCCTTGAACACTGAAGCTTTCTTT,CASSLGGALNTEAFF,-,-,TRBV11-3,TRBJ1-1
TGCGCCAGCAGCCAAGAAGCGAGCTCCTACAATGAGCAGTTCTTC,CASSQEASSYNEQFF,few,-,TRBV4-3,TRBJ2-1
TGTGCCAGTAGTATTGCAGGGAGCAATTCACCCCTCCACTTT,CASSIAGSNSPLHF,-,-,TRBV19,TRBJ1-6
TGTGCCAGCAGTCTGACAGGGTCATCGGCCGGGGAGCTGTTTTTT,CASSLTGSSAGELFF,-,TRBD1,TRBV6-2/TRBV6-3,TRBJ2-2
TGTGCCAGCAGCCCGGACAGATCGGGCGAGCAGTACTTC,CASSPDRSGEQYF,-,-,TRBV11-2,TRBJ2-7
TGCAGTGCTAGTAGGAACACTGAAGCTTTCTTT,CSASRNTEAFF,-,-,TRBV20-1,TRBJ1-1
TGTGCCACCAGCAGAGCCCCCAAGACTAATGAAAAACTGTTTTTT,CATSRAPKTNEKLFF,-,-,TRBV15,TRBJ1-4
TGTGCCAGCAGCCTAGGGACTAGCGGGGCCGTCGGGGAGCTGTTTTTT,CASSLGTSGAVGELFF,-,TRBD2,TRBV5-8,TRBJ2-2
TGTGCTAGTGGTTTGACCCCGAAGGTCGCGAGGTGGGTCGGTTTCTTT,CASGLTPKVARWVGFF,-,-,TRBV12-5,TRBJ1-1
TGTGCCAGCAGTTACGGGCAGTTAGGTGGAAACACCATATATTTT,CASSYGQLGGNTIYF,-,-,TRBV6-5,TRBJ1-3